These 4 T cell receptor beta chains originate from one sample sequenced in a study of blood T cells in healthy people across ages. Through a sample-barcoded 5' primer and a J-beta primer mix, a second PCR was run for about 6 to 11 cycles. TCRdb processed the 5' RACE reads anew with MiXCR; each CDR3 protein has one entry. The repertoire holds roughly 640,000 distinct CDR3 sequences, with under 30% as singletons. What was sequenced was blood. The receptor set was obtained from a woman older than 75 in good health.

The sample holds many counts of this clonotype. The chain uses TRBV12-3 or TRBV12-4 and TRBJ2-7; a possible D gene is TRBD2 (7 bases). The V end lost 5 bases, the J end lost 2 bases, and 16 bases lay between the germline ends. The CDR3 spans 15 residues. DNA of the CDR3: TGTGCCAGCAGTGGGGGAGGGGGGCGCCCCTACGAGCAGTACTTC. Protein sequence: CASSGGGGRPYEQYF.

This clonotype came up many times. This chain connects TRBV9 to TRBJ2-1; 10 bases match TRBD2. Germline V lookup: CDR1 SGDLS, CDR2 YYNGEE. Trimming at V came to 3 bases and at J to 7 bases, leaving 10 bases not matched to a gene. The CDR3 runs 16 residues. The CDR3, as DNA: TGTGCCAGCAGCGGAAAAGCGGGGGGGCCGGGAAATGAGCAGTTCTTC. Its protein is CASSGKAGGPGNEQFF.

This clonotype was seen only a few times. A much larger clone sits a single nucleotide away, making a read error possible. This chain links TRBV6-2 or TRBV6-3 with TRBJ2-1; 10 nucleotides match TRBD2. The assigned J gene may be wrong: the sequence end matches TRBJ2-7 better. This CDR3 is built from 17 residues. The germline gives CDR1 MNHEY, CDR2 SVGEGT. The CDR3 nucleotides read TGTGCCAGCAGTCCTTACCTAGCGGGGGTCTCCTACAATGAGCAGTACTTC. It is translated as CASSPYLAGVSYNEQYF.

The rearrangement uses TRBV6-4 and TRBJ1-1; D uncertain. The V and J ends lost 6 bases and 3 bases respectively, with 11 bases between them. This CDR3 is 13 amino acids long. CDR1 and CDR2 from the germline V gene are MRHNA and SNTAGT. The CDR3: CASRAERDTEAFF. CDR3 sequence (DNA): TGTGCCAGCAGGGCGGAGAGGGACACTGAAGCTTTCTTT.